A single sample gave rise to the 16 T cell receptor beta chains below, sequenced in a study of CD4 T cells in relation to SARS-CoV-2 and coronaviruses. Produced via immunoSEQ multiplex PCR; TCRdb's table is partial and in-frame only. The sample carries 60,000 or so clones, roughly 93% recorded once. Before the COVID-19 pandemic, during about 2011-2018, CD4+ T cells were taken from unexposed donors. Material: naive CD4+ T cells from PBMCs. Subset described: naive CD4+ T cells isolated by negative enrichment. Source of these receptors: a human donor in good health.

This chain joins TRBV5-1 and TRBJ2-3; possibly TRBD1 for D (5 bases). Trimming pared 0 bases from V and 1 base from J, leaving 6 bases between. Germline values: CDR1 SGHRS, CDR2 YFSETQ. This CDR3 spans 14 amino acids. CDR3 DNA: TGCGCCAGCAGCTTGGAAGGGGGCACAGATACGCAGTATTTT. Protein product: CASSLEGGTDTQYF.

The chain joins TRBV5-8 to TRBJ2-3; D possibly matches TRBD1 or TRBD2 (5 bases each). The CDR3 has 15 residues. V was pared by 0 bases and J by 0 bases, with 8 bases between. Germline CDR1 reads SGHTS; CDR2 reads YDEGEE. This CDR3 reads CASSLAGTSTDTQYF. DNA for the CDR3: TGTGCCAGCAGCTTGGCCGGGACGAGCACAGATACGCAGTATTTT.

This clone was picked up a small number of times. V usage is TRBV6-1 and J usage is TRBJ1-3; the D is unclear. CDR1 is MNHNS, CDR2 SASEGT, per germline. Between the trimmed V and J ends, which lost 1 base and 1 base, there was a span of 5 bases. This CDR3 spans 14 amino acids. The CDR3: CASSEVLSGNTIYF. The CDR3 DNA sequence: TGTGCCAGCAGTGAAGTGTTATCTGGAAACACCATATATTTT.

The rearrangement joins TRBV3-1 (or the pseudogene TRBV3-2) to TRBJ2-3; no clear D. This CDR3 is 14 amino acids long. The germline gives CDR1 LGHDT, CDR2 YNNKEL (reference sequence). Trimming cost V 4 bases and J 7 bases, with 15 bases left between them. CDR3 protein: CASSLGGLSNTQYF. CDR3 DNA sequence: TGTGCCAGCAGCCTTGGCGGTTTATCCAATACGCAGTATTTT.

The genes are TRBV5-4 and TRBJ2-7; TRBD1 aligns across 10 bases. Germline V lookup: CDR1 SGHNT, CDR2 YYREEE (reference sequence). The CDR3 extends over 15 amino acids. With V trimmed by 4 bases and J by 3 bases, 7 bases remained unmatched. The CDR3 sequence is CASSTRQGANYEQYF. As DNA, the CDR3 is TGTGCCAGCAGCACGCGACAGGGGGCGAACTACGAGCAGTACTTC.

The V call is TRBV27, the J call TRBJ2-7, with TRBD1 matching over 9 bases. The length of the CDR3 is 15 residues. J gave up 3 bases and V 5 bases, and 8 bases lay outside the gene matches. CDR1 is MNHEY, CDR2 SMNVEV, per germline (reference sequence). The CDR3 nucleotides are TGTGCCAGCAGTCTCCTGGGACAGGGAAACTACGAGCAGTACTTC. It encodes CASSLLGQGNYEQYF.

The chain carries TRBV6-6 and TRBJ1-2; no clear D. Germline CDR1 MNHNY, CDR2 SVGAGI (reference sequence). The V end was cut by 2 bases, the J end by 2 bases, with 0 bases between. This CDR3 is built from 11 residues. The CDR3 DNA is TGTGCCAGCAGTTACAACTATGGCTACACCTTC. This codes for CASSYNYGYTF.

The genes are TRBV19 and TRBJ2-3, with no clear D. The germline CDR1 and CDR2 sequences are LNHDA and SQIVND (reference sequence). V lost 3 bases and J 3 bases, leaving 16 bases between the germline ends. CDR3 length: 16 residues. The CDR3 protein is CASSIWQEIGTDTQYF. DNA of the CDR3: TGTGCCAGTAGTATTTGGCAGGAAATCGGTACAGATACGCAGTATTTT. The whole variable domain, remainder taken from reference TRBV19 and TRBJ2-3, is DGGITQSPKYLFRKEGQNVTLSCEQNLNHDAMYWYRQDPGQGLRLIYYSQIVNDFQKGDIAEGYSVSREKKESFPLTVTSAQKNPTAFYLCASSIWQEIGTDTQYFGPGTRLTVL.

The V gene is TRBV6-5, the J gene TRBJ1-4; D might be TRBD1 (5 bases). The CDR3 covers 14 residues. Germline V lookup: CDR1 MNHEY, CDR2 SVGAGI. Between the trimmed V and J ends, which lost 6 bases and 7 bases, there was a span of 15 bases. In DNA, the CDR3 is TGTGCCAGCAGCTACGGGACTCGGAGTGAAAAACTGTTTTTT. It translates to CASSYGTRSEKLFF.

The rearrangement joins TRBV9 to TRBJ2-3; D might be TRBD1 (5 bases). Germline V gives CDR1 SGDLS, CDR2 YYNGEE. The CDR3 is 17 residues long. Trimming removed 0 bases at V and 4 bases at J, with 18 bases between. The CDR3 loop is CASSVVGSGIRADTQYF. CDR3 DNA sequence: TGTGCCAGCAGCGTAGTGGGGTCAGGGATAAGGGCAGATACGCAGTATTTT.

V is TRBV18 and J is TRBJ2-3; 11 nucleotides agree with TRBD2. J lost 1 base, V lost 10 bases, and 4 bases had no gene match. From germline, CDR1 is KGHSH and CDR2 LQKENI. The CDR3 has 14 amino acids. The chain's CDR3 is CANSGRAGTDTQYF. The CDR3 region has the DNA TGTGCCAATAGCGGGAGGGCCGGCACAGATACGCAGTATTTT. Together with reference TRBV18 and TRBJ2-3, the CDR3 gives the full variable domain: NAGVMQNPRHLVRRRGQEARLRCSPMKGHSHVYWYRQLPEEGLKFMVYLQKENIIDESGMPKERFSAEFPKEGPSILRIQQVVRGDSAAYFCANSGRAGTDTQYFGPGTRLTVL.

The chain employs TRBV9 and TRBJ2-1, with D possibly matching TRBD1 (6 bases). The V gene's germline CDR1 is SGDLS and CDR2 YYNGEE. The ends were cut back, 3 bases at V and 3 bases at J, with 16 bases in the middle. The CDR3 consists of 16 residues. In DNA, the CDR3 is TGTGCCAGCAGCGCACAGGGTCGCTATTTCTACAATGAGCAGTTCTTC. This translates into CASSAQGRYFYNEQFF.

V usage is TRBV19 and J usage is TRBJ2-7; D remains unclear. The V and J ends lost 5 bases and 5 bases respectively, with 19 bases between them. Germline V gene lookup returns CDR1 LNHDA and CDR2 SQIVND (reference sequence). The CDR3 is 15 amino acids. The CDR3 sequence: CASSQTLLVGDEQYF. CDR3 nucleotides: TGTGCCAGTAGTCAGACACTTCTCGTCGGCGACGAGCAGTACTTC. Based on the CDR3 plus reference TRBV19 and TRBJ2-7, the full variable domain is DGGITQSPKYLFRKEGQNVTLSCEQNLNHDAMYWYRQDPGQGLRLIYYSQIVNDFQKGDIAEGYSVSREKKESFPLTVTSAQKNPTAFYLCASSQTLLVGDEQYFGPGTRLTVT.

This clone was picked up one time. The chain recombines TRBV27 with TRBJ2-7; unclear D gene. Germline V gene sequence: CDR1 MNHEY, CDR2 SMNVEV (reference sequence). CDR3 length: 15 residues. V gave up 6 bases and J gave up 1 base, with 16 bases separating them. The DNA for the CDR3 is TGTGCCAGCAGAGCAATGCCGTACGGTTCCTACGAGCAGTACTTC. It translates to CASRAMPYGSYEQYF.

This chain links TRBV2 with TRBJ2-2, with TRBD1 identical over 7 bases. CDR3 length: 15 amino acids. Per germline, CDR1 SNHLY and CDR2 FYNNEI. V was pared by 5 bases and J by 1 base, with 4 bases of the junction left unmatched. This chain's CDR3 is CASSRGPMNTGELFF. DNA of the CDR3: TGTGCCAGCAGTAGGGGGCCCATGAACACCGGGGAGCTGTTTTTT.

This clone has a single count. The CDR3 protein is CASSLGPASSGNTIYF. CDR3 nucleotide sequence: TGTGCCAGCAGCTTAGGACCAGCATCCTCTGGAAACACCATATATTTT. This rearrangement joins TRBV7-2 to TRBJ1-3; no reliable D call. Trimming removed 1 base from V and 0 bases from J, with 10 bases in between. The CDR3 has 16 amino acids. Germline CDR1 SGHTA, CDR2 FQGNSA.